This is a list of T cell receptor beta chains from one sample in a study of regulatory T cells in long-lasting Graves disease. TCRdb reanalysed the multiplex PCR reads using MiXCR and keeps one entry per CDR3 protein. This table has a few hundred thousand distinct CDR3 sequences, roughly 18% appearing once. These same records also appear under a second study, on T cells in Graves' hyperthyroidism and ophthalmopathy.

Sequences were derived from peripheral blood mononuclear cells (PBMCs), sampled at new diagnosis, from a patient treated with antithyroid drugs. The receptor set was obtained from a woman aged 25 to 45 with Graves disease. The CDR3 runs from the conserved cysteine through the conserved F or W. A D gene is named only where the DNA matches it firmly. A row's size may be missing; if present it is once, few, many or a size class.

>TRBJ2-5|.|few|14|TRBV20-1
CSARSLGKVETQYF
TGCAGTGCTAGATCCCTTGGCAAGGTTGAGACCCAGTACTTC
>TRBJ2-6|TRBD1|many|17|TRBV19
CASSKGQRYSGANVLTF
TGTGCCAGTAGTAAGGGACAGCGCTACTCTGGGGCCAACGTCCTGACTTTC
>TRBJ1-2|.|many|16|TRBV28
CASSPFGRAKSYGYTF
TGTGCCAGCAGCCCCTTCGGCAGGGCAAAATCTTATGGCTACACCTTC
>TRBJ1-1|TRBD1|many|16|TRBV10-2
CASRETGTGVKTEAFF
TGCGCCAGCAGAGAAACCGGGACAGGGGTTAAAACTGAAGCTTTCTTT
>TRBJ2-1|TRBD1|many|15|TRBV12-3/TRBV12-4
CASSAGTGAYNEQFF
TGTGCCAGCAGTGCCGGGACAGGGGCCTACAATGAGCAGTTCTTC
>TRBJ2-1|TRBD1|many|15|TRBV29-1
CSVEPDRGKTNEQFF
TGCAGCGTTGAACCGGACAGGGGGAAGACGAATGAGCAGTTCTTC
>TRBJ2-7|.|many|18|TRBV5-6
CASSLAYASGWEDYEQYF
TGTGCCAGCAGCTTGGCCTACGCCTCGGGGTGGGAGGACTACGAGCAGTACTTC
>TRBJ1-1|.|many|14|TRBV19
CASNQGRSYTEAFF
TGTGCCAGTAACCAGGGTCGGTCGTACACTGAAGCTTTCTTT
>TRBJ1-4|.|many|14|TRBV20-1
CSASSTGDNEKLFF
TGCAGTGCTAGCTCGACAGGAGATAATGAAAAACTGTTTTTT
>TRBJ2-1|TRBD2|many|12|TRBV28
CASRPEPGGQFF
TGTGCCAGCAGGCCAGAACCGGGAGGGCAGTTCTTC
>TRBJ2-7|.|many|13|TRBV20-1
CSAPLGLLREQYF
TGCAGTGCCCCCCTAGGACTGTTACGCGAGCAGTACTTC
>TRBJ2-7|.|many|12|TRBV6-1
CASSNPIWEQYF
TGTGCCAGCAGTAACCCTATCTGGGAGCAGTACTTC
>TRBJ2-1|TRBD2|.|15|TRBV11-2
CASSQTSGGYNEQFF
TGTGCCAGCAGCCAGACTAGCGGGGGTTACAATGAGCAGTTCTTC
>TRBJ2-1|TRBD2|.|15|TRBV5-1
CASSFDSGSANEQFF
TGCGCCAGCAGCTTCGATAGCGGGAGTGCAAATGAGCAGTTCTTC
>TRBJ2-1|.|.|12|TRBV3-1
CASSRGGGEQFF
TGTGCCAGCAGTCGAGGGGGGGGTGAGCAGTTCTTC
>TRBJ2-3|TRBD2|many|17|TRBV18
CASSPRLAGGPADTQYF
TGTGCCAGCTCACCACGACTAGCGGGGGGGCCAGCAGATACGCAGTATTTT
>TRBJ1-1|TRBD1|many|18|TRBV11-3
CASTDPRTGAVMNTEAFF
TGTGCCAGCACCGACCCGAGGACAGGGGCCGTCATGAACACTGAAGCTTTCTTT
>TRBJ2-5|.|many|13|TRBV6-1
CASQDSLQETQYF
TGTGCCTCCCAGGACAGCCTCCAAGAGACCCAGTACTTC
>TRBJ2-7|TRBD2|many|11|TRBV12-3/TRBV12-4
CASSSGKEQYF
TGTGCCAGCAGTAGCGGGAAAGAGCAGTACTTC
>TRBJ2-1|TRBD2|many|14|TRBV20-1
CSASGTSGRHEQFF
TGCAGTGCGAGTGGGACTAGCGGGAGGCATGAGCAGTTCTTC
>TRBJ1-1|.|.|13|TRBV5-1
CASSLGGSPEAFF
TGCGCCAGCAGCTTGGGGGGTTCCCCTGAAGCTTTCTTT
>TRBJ2-5|TRBD1|few|16|TRBV12-3/TRBV12-4
CASSPNRQGATETQYF
TGTGCCAGCAGTCCGAACCGACAGGGGGCGACGGAGACCCAGTACTTC
>TRBJ2-2|.|many|13|TRBV3-1
CASSQGLGGELFF
TGTGCCAGCAGCCAAGGACTGGGCGGGGAGCTGTTTTTT
>TRBJ1-2|.|many|14|TRBV6-1
CASSDSTEDYGYTF
TGTGCCAGCAGTGACTCGACAGAGGACTATGGCTACACCTTC
>TRBJ2-4|.|.|16|TRBV5-6
CASSPRGGEAKNIQYF
TGTGCCAGCAGCCCGAGGGGGGGTGAGGCCAAAAACATTCAGTACTTC
>TRBJ1-2|.|many|14|TRBV7-9
CASTSSYKNYGYTF
TGTGCCAGCACCTCGTCCTACAAGAACTATGGCTACACCTTC
>TRBJ1-1|.|many|12|TRBV12-3/TRBV12-4
CASSLMKDEAFF
TGTGCCAGCAGTTTAATGAAGGATGAAGCTTTCTTT
>TRBJ2-1|TRBD1|many|16|TRBV28
CASRSPGTGVLNEQFF
TGTGCCAGCCGATCCCCCGGGACAGGGGTCCTCAATGAGCAGTTCTTC
>TRBJ2-1|.|many|14|TRBV7-3
CASSRDRKNNEQFF
TGTGCCAGCAGTCGAGATCGTAAAAACAATGAGCAGTTCTTC
>TRBJ1-5|TRBD1|.|15|TRBV19
CASSPGTGFNQPQHF
TGTGCCAGTAGTCCGGGGACAGGGTTCAATCAGCCCCAGCATTTT
>TRBJ2-3|.|many|13|TRBV10-3
CAISESAADTQYF
TGTGCCATCAGTGAGTCAGCGGCAGATACGCAGTATTTT
>TRBJ1-2|TRBD1|many|16|TRBV27
CASRILGQGFDYGYTF
TGTGCCAGCAGGATATTAGGACAGGGCTTCGACTATGGCTACACCTTC
>TRBJ1-2|.|many|11|TRBV30
CAWTVLDGYTF
TGTGCCTGGACGGTACTCGATGGCTACACCTTC
>TRBJ2-2|.|many|13|TRBV11-2
CASSLKASGELFF
TGTGCCAGCAGCTTAAAAGCCAGCGGGGAGCTGTTTTTT
>TRBJ1-1|.|.|17|TRBV20-1
CSATGKGQKNMNTEAFF
TGCAGTGCTACAGGAAAAGGACAGAAAAACATGAACACTGAAGCTTTCTTT
>TRBJ2-2|.|.|17|TRBV5-5
CASSLGQGMRNTGELFF
TGTGCCAGCAGCTTGGGGCAGGGGATGAGGAACACCGGGGAGCTGTTTTTT
>TRBJ2-7|.|.|14|TRBV6-1
CASSAPRTVTKQYF
TGTGCCAGCAGTGCCCCCAGGACGGTGACCAAGCAGTACTTC
>TRBJ1-3|.|many|15|TRBV30
CAWSVRRSSGNTIYF
TGTGCCTGGAGTGTCCGCAGGTCCTCTGGAAACACCATATATTTT
>TRBJ2-7|.|many|13|TRBV20-1
CSARSPSNYEQYF
TGCAGTGCTAGAAGCCCCTCCAACTACGAGCAGTACTTC
>TRBJ2-7|.|many|16|TRBV4-1
CASSQDRAFGSYEQYF
TGCGCCAGCAGCCAAGATAGGGCTTTCGGCTCCTACGAGCAGTACTTC
>TRBJ2-1|.|many|17|TRBV6-2/TRBV6-3
CASSYPLGGMDYNEQFF
TGTGCCAGCAGTTACCCCTTAGGGGGGATGGACTACAATGAGCAGTTCTTC
>TRBJ1-6|TRBD1|once|15|TRBV11-2
CASSLVGDRVSPLHF
TGTGCCAGCAGCTTAGTTGGGGACAGAGTTTCACCCCTCCACTTT
>TRBJ2-7|.|many|15|TRBV28
CASISRGRGAYEQYF
TGTGCCAGCATCTCTCGGGGACGGGGAGCCTACGAGCAGTACTTC
>TRBJ1-3|TRBD1|.|14|TRBV6-4
CATIQGAGGNTIYF
TGTGCCACCATACAGGGGGCCGGAGGAAACACCATATATTTT
>TRBJ1-5|.|many|14|TRBV20-1
CSARDRSSNQPQHF
TGCAGTGCTAGAGATCGTAGCTCCAATCAGCCCCAGCATTTT
>TRBJ2-1|.|many|12|TRBV30
CAWSRGYNEQFF
TGTGCCTGGAGTCGGGGGTATAATGAGCAGTTCTTC
>TRBJ1-5|.|many|14|TRBV24-1
CATSTGYSNQPQHF
TGTGCCACCAGTACCGGTTATAGCAATCAGCCCCAGCATTTT
>TRBJ1-1|TRBD1|many|13|TRBV9
CASSTRTGGEAFF
TGTGCCAGCAGCACACGGACAGGGGGCGAAGCTTTCTTT
>TRBJ2-2|TRBD2|few|15|TRBV20-1
CSARSPGGRTGELFF
TGCAGTGCTAGATCTCCGGGAGGGAGGACCGGGGAGCTGTTTTTT
>TRBJ1-5|TRBD1|many|14|TRBV2
CASSGTGGNQPQHF
TGTGCCAGCAGCGGGACAGGGGGAAATCAGCCCCAGCATTTT
>TRBJ2-1|.|many|14|TRBV7-9
CASSETEVANEQFF
TGTGCCAGCAGCGAGACAGAGGTGGCCAATGAGCAGTTCTTC
>TRBJ1-2|TRBD1|.|17|TRBV14
CASSQDLLGDSDEGYTF
TGTGCCAGCAGCCAAGATTTGCTAGGGGACAGCGATGAAGGCTACACCTTC
>TRBJ1-1|.|many|11|TRBV28
CASSLLSEAFF
TGTGCCAGCAGTTTATTGTCTGAAGCTTTCTTT
>TRBJ1-4|TRBD1|many|15|TRBV30
CAWSRQGISSEKLFF
TGTGCCTGGAGTAGACAGGGTATCTCCTCGGAAAAACTGTTTTTT
>TRBJ2-1|.|few|13|TRBV20-1
CSAPRASYNEQFF
TGCAGTGCTCCACGGGCGTCCTACAATGAGCAGTTCTTC